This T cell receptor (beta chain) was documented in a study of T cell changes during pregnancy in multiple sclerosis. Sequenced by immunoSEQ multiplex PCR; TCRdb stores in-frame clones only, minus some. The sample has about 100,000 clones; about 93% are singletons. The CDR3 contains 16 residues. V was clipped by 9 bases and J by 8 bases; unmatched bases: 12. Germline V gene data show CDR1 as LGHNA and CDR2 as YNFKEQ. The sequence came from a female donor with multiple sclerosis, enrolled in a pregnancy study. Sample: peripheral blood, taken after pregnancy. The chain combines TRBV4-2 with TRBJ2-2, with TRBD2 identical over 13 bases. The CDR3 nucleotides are TGTGCCAGTAAGGGGACTAGCGGGATCGGCTGGGGGGAGCTGTTTTTT. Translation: CASKGTSGIGWGELFF.